This section outlines one TCR beta chain sequence together with its context. As processed by the authors: The authors estimated nucleated cell counts from reference gene primer amplification. This table comes from immunoSEQ multiplex PCR, and its TCRdb copy is limited to in-frame clones, with some not included. V, J and clone size are taken as reported in that table, and D and trimming were inferred from the DNA itself. The sample lists hundreds of thousands of clones; about four fifths were seen once. The source of the sample is a study of blood T cell repertoires in COVID-19. Study in general: The analysed material was cDNA or gDNA that came from T cells, B-cell-depleted T cells, or PBMCs.

The germline V and J ends were trimmed by 4 bases and 6 bases, with 14 bases remaining between them. CDR1 is SGHKS and CDR2 is YYEKEE in the germline V gene (reference sequence). The CDR3 spans 14 residues. The sequence came from a man aged 40-55 years who had been exposed to COVID-19. The gene calls are TRBV5-5 and TRBJ1-5; the D is unclear. Sample: PBMCs or T cells enriched from blood (not recorded which). CDR3 in amino acids: CASSPNEVLQPQHF. The CDR3 DNA follows: TGTGCCAGCAGCCCCAACGAGGTTCTTCAGCCCCAGCATTTT.